Following are 11 T cell receptor beta chains from one sample sequenced in a study of identical twins. TCRdb redid the calling of the 5' RACE reads with MiXCR, one entry per CDR3 protein. The profile covers about 690,000 distinct CDR3 sequences, with roughly 6.2% appearing a single time and 1.5% to 2% taken by the ten largest. Specimen: naive T cells sorted from blood. These receptors came from a man aged 18 to 29 in good health.

This clonotype has at least ten counts. The rearrangement joins TRBV10-2 to TRBJ2-1, with a tentative D call TRBD2 (6 bases). The ends were cut back, 2 bases at V and 3 bases at J, with 14 bases in the middle. CDR3 length: 16 amino acids. The germline V gene has CDR1 WSHSY and CDR2 SAAADI. The CDR3 DNA is TGCGCCAGCAGTGAGCCGGGGGAGACCCTCTACAATGAGCAGTTCTTC. Its translation is CASSEPGETLYNEQFF.

This clonotype came up a few times. This chain uses TRBV12-3 or TRBV12-4 with TRBJ2-1, with 8 bases fitting TRBD1. The CDR3 length is 15 residues. After removal of 4 bases from V and 3 bases from J, the junction contained 5 bases not matched to a gene. The CDR3 spells CASSSRTGFYNEQFF. CDR3 nucleotide sequence: TGTGCCAGCAGTTCTAGGACAGGGTTCTACAATGAGCAGTTCTTC.

This clonotype showed up many times. This chain uses TRBV4-2 with TRBJ1-1, with 8 bases fitting TRBD1. CDR3 length: 13 residues. The V gene end was trimmed by 3 bases and the J gene end by 7 bases; junction bases not matched to a gene: 4. Germline V gives CDR1 LGHNA, CDR2 YNFKEQ. CDR3 region: CASSQAGGGEAFF. Written as DNA, the CDR3 is TGTGCCAGCAGCCAGGCAGGGGGCGGTGAAGCTTTCTTT.

The chain has TRBV18 and TRBJ2-3; D is unclear. Germline V gives CDR1 KGHSH, CDR2 LQKENI. The CDR3 totals 14 residues. Trimming removed 2 bases from V and 5 bases from J, with 11 bases in between. Here the CDR3 DNA reads TGTGCCAGCTCACCATGGGCCAAGGGAGATACGCAGTATTTT. Its protein is CASSPWAKGDTQYF.

This clonotype has ten or more counts. The chain recombines TRBV10-3 with TRBJ2-1; weak D call: TRBD1 (5 bases). Trimming removed 6 bases from V and 7 bases from J, with 16 bases in between. CDR1 and CDR2 (germline): ENHRY, SYGVKD. The CDR3 totals 14 residues. CDR3 loop: CAIREGAPKNEQFF. The CDR3 DNA reads as TGTGCCATCAGGGAAGGGGCCCCAAAGAATGAGCAGTTCTTC.

This clonotype was seen a handful of times. The chain employs TRBV6-1 and TRBJ2-3; D call uncertain. The CDR3 contains 14 residues. V gave up 5 bases and J gave up 4 bases, with 13 bases separating them. In germline, CDR1 is MNHNS, CDR2 SASEGT. The CDR3 nucleotides are TGTGCCAGCAGTAAACTACGCGCCGCAGATACGCAGTATTTT. Its protein product is CASSKLRAADTQYF.

This clonotype was counted at least ten times. This chain connects TRBV5-1 to TRBJ2-7; 7 nucleotides line up with TRBD1. V gave up 3 bases and J gave up 3 bases; unmatched junction bases: 6. CDR1 SGHRS and CDR2 YFSETQ come from the germline V gene. The CDR3 sequence is 14 residues long. The CDR3 loop reads CASSSFRQGYEQYF. CDR3 in DNA: TGCGCCAGCAGCTCGTTCCGACAGGGCTACGAGCAGTACTTC. Supplemented by reference TRBV5-1 and TRBJ2-7, the full variable domain reads KAGVTQTPRYLIKTRGQQVTLSCSPISGHRSVSWYQQTPGQGLQFLFEYFSETQRNKGNFPGRFSGRQFSNSRSEMNVSTLELGDSALYLCASSSFRQGYEQYFGPGTRLTVT.

This clonotype was recorded a few times. The chain employs TRBV9 and TRBJ2-3; unclear D gene. V lost 0 bases to trimming and J lost 1 base, with 9 bases between them. There are 15 residues in the CDR3. From germline, CDR1 is SGDLS and CDR2 YYNGEE. The CDR3 DNA follows: TGTGCCAGCAGCGTAGTGGCCTCGCGCACAGATACGCAGTATTTT. Translating it yields CASSVVASRTDTQYF.

The table lists this clonotype with a count of one. A far larger clone is just one base off, so this is likely a read error. V and J are TRBV5-1 and TRBJ1-5; D unclear. The CDR3 totals 15 residues. Germline CDR1 SGHRS, CDR2 YFSETQ. CDR3 sequence reads: CASSLGGYSNQPQLF. In nucleotides, the CDR3 is TGCGCCAGCAGCTTGGGTGGATATAGCAATCAGCCCCAGCTTTTT.

V usage is TRBV12-3 or TRBV12-4 and J usage is TRBJ1-2; unclear D gene. V lost 2 bases and J lost 4, with 17 bases in between. The CDR3 loop spans 16 amino acids. CDR3 bases: TGTGCCAGCAGTTTAATGCCCGACGGGAACCTCTATGGCTACACCTTC. This codes for CASSLMPDGNLYGYTF.

This clonotype turned up a few times. V and J are TRBV20-1 and TRBJ2-1; 7 bases are a match to TRBD2. J gave up 5 bases and V 2 bases, and 9 bases lay outside the gene matches. The CDR3 runs to 15 residues. Germline V lookup: CDR1 DFQATT, CDR2 SNEGSKA (reference sequence). CDR3 amino acids: CSARFPGLIHNEQFF. CDR3 bases: TGCAGTGCTAGATTTCCGGGACTAATTCACAATGAGCAGTTCTTC.